These T cell receptor beta chains were read from a single sample in a study of control samples from healthy donors and cancer patients. Only in-frame clones appear in the TCRdb table, and some are missing; sequencing was by immunoSEQ multiplex PCR. The repertoire consists of some 150,000 clones, with roughly 94% occurring once and the leading ten covering around 15%. Input material: PBMCs. The receptors come from a man between 60 and 75 years old with colorectal cancer. The conserved cysteine and the conserved F or W are not part of the CDR3 here. The order of the fields is V gene, clone size, J gene, CDR3 protein. Size is omitted from some rows. Given values are once, few, many or a class for expanded clones.

TRBV9,NA,TRBJ1-2,ASSVEGAFYGYT
TRBV12-3/TRBV12-4,NA,TRBJ1-1,ASSLTLNTEAF
TRBV7-7,NA,TRBJ1-1,ASSLRVGQGTEAF
TRBV5-4,once,TRBJ1-6,ASSLSDLSSPLH
TRBV12-3/TRBV12-4,once,TRBJ1-6,ASRVGNSPLH
TRBV12-3/TRBV12-4,NA,TRBJ1-5,ASTFTGNQPQH
TRBV12-3/TRBV12-4,NA,TRBJ1-2,ASSQQAPYGYT
TRBV30,NA,TRBJ2-7,AWSSGGSYEQY
TRBV28,NA,TRBJ1-1,ASSRLLNTEAF
TRBV6-1,NA,TRBJ1-6,ASSEGQFYGNSPLH
TRBV19,few,TRBJ1-5,ASSIDQQGSPPQH
TRBV10-2,NA,TRBJ1-6,ASSATPGGTYNSPLH
TRBV6-5,once,TRBJ2-3,ASSYSRAADTQY
TRBV14,NA,TRBJ2-5,ASSPSAGGRETQY
TRBV2,once,TRBJ2-7,ASSEGQGRTYEQY
TRBV3-1/TRBV3-2,NA,TRBJ1-2,ASSQGYGYT
TRBV6-5,NA,TRBJ2-5,ASRNRGGETQY
TRBV9,NA,TRBJ1-2,ASSVPPDYGYT
TRBV19,NA,TRBJ1-2,ASSTPTALGYGYT
TRBV6-2/TRBV6-3,NA,TRBJ2-2,ASSPPTNVGELF
TRBV7-2,NA,TRBJ1-4,ASSFFGTGSEKLF
TRBV7-2,NA,TRBJ2-1,ASSLGQGGSYNEQF
TRBV4-1,NA,TRBJ2-7,ASSQETQRGAYEQY
TRBV4-3,once,TRBJ2-1,ASSQEGTESSYNEQF
TRBV6-2/TRBV6-3,NA,TRBJ1-4,ASSSAGIGNEKLF
TRBV28,NA,TRBJ1-2,ASRSPGQNYGYT
TRBV7-9,NA,TRBJ2-5,ATQPGDEETQY
TRBV3-1/TRBV3-2,NA,TRBJ2-1,ASSQDRGYYNEQF
TRBV29-1,NA,TRBJ1-1,SVAGTGFTEAF
TRBV10-3,NA,TRBJ1-4,AISDSGQGDEKLF
TRBV6-2/TRBV6-3,NA,TRBJ1-4,ASSPTPTGGNEKLF
TRBV27,NA,TRBJ2-6,ASRQGSSGANVLT
TRBV6-5,NA,TRBJ1-4,ASSQGTVNEKLF
TRBV11-2,many,TRBJ1-2,ASSSLPRAKSGYT
TRBV5-1,NA,TRBJ1-3,ASSSGQGVGGNTIY
TRBV19,NA,TRBJ2-3,ASSIAPDTQY
TRBV6-6,NA,TRBJ2-5,ASSYASGTVETQY
TRBV5-1,NA,TRBJ2-3,ASSLTSVGTDTQY
TRBV27,NA,TRBJ2-1,ASSLRISGDSYNEQF
TRBV4-3,NA,TRBJ2-1,ASSPLYRDQRANEQF
TRBV27,NA,TRBJ1-4,ASSLRRTNEKLF
TRBV5-1,NA,TRBJ2-5,ASSSPATGKETQY